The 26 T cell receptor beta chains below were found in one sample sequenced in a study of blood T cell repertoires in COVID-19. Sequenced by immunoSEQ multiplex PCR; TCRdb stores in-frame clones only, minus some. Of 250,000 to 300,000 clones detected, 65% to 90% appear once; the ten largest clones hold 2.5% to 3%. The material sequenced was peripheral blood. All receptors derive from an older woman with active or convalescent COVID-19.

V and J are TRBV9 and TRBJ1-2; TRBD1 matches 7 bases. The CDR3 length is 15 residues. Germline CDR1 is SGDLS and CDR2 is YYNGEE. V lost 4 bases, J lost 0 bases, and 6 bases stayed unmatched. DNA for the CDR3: TGTGCCAGCAGCATTACAGGGGTGGCTAACTATGGCTACACCTTC. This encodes CASSITGVANYGYTF.

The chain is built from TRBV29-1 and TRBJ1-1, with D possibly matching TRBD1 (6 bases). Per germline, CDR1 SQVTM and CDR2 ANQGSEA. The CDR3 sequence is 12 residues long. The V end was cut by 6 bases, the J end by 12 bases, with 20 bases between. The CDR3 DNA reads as TGCAGCGTGGGGGCTTTGGCCCGGAGAACTTTCTTT. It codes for CSVGALARRTFF.

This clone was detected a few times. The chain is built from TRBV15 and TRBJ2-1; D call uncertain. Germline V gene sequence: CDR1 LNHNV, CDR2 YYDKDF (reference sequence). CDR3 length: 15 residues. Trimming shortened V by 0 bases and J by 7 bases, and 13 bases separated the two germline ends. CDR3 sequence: CATSRDPHRGNEQFF. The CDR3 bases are TGTGCCACCAGCAGAGATCCCCACCGCGGAAATGAGCAGTTCTTC.

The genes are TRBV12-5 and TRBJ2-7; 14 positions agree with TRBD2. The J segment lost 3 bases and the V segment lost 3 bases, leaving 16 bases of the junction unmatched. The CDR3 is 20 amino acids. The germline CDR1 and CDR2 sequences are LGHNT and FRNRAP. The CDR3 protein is CASGLTLIPGLAGALYEQYF. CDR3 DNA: TGTGCTAGTGGTTTAACCCTAATTCCGGGACTAGCGGGGGCGCTCTACGAGCAGTACTTC. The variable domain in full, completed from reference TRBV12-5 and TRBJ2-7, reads DARVTQTPRHKVTEMGQEVTMRCQPILGHNTVFWYRQTMMQGLELLAYFRNRAPLDDSGMPKDRFSAEMPDATLATLKIQPSEPRDSAVYFCASGLTLIPGLAGALYEQYFGPGTRLTVT.

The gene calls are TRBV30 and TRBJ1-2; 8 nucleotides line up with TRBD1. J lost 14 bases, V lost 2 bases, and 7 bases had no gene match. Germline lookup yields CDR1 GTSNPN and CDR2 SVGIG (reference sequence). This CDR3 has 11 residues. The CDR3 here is CAWSREGQETF. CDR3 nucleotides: TGTGCCTGGAGTCGAGAGGGACAGGAAACCTTC.

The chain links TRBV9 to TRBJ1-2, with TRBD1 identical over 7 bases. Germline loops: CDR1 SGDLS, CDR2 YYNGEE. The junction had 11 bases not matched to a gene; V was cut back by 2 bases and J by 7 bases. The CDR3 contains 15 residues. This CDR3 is CASSVAGQVGGGYTF. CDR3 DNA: TGTGCCAGCAGCGTCGCTGGACAGGTCGGGGGTGGCTACACCTTC.

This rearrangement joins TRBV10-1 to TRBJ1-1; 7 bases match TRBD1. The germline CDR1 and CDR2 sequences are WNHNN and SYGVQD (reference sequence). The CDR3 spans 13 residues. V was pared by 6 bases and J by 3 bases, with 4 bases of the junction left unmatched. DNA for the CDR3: TGCGCCAGCAGCTTTCAGGGGGACACTGAAGCTTTCTTT. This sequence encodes CASSFQGDTEAFF.

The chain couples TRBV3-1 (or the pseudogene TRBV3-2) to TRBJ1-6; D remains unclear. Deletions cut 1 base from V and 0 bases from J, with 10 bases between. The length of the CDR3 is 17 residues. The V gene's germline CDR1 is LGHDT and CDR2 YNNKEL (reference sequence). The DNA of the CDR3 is TGTGCCAGCAGCCAAGGAGTGGGGAGCTCCTATAATTCACCCCTCCACTTT. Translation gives CASSQGVGSSYNSPLHF.

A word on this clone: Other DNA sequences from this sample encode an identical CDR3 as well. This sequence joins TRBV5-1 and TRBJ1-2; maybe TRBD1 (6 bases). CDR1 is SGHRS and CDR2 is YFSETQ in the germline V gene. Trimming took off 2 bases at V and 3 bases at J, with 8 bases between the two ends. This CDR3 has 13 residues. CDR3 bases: TGCGCCAGCAGCTTAGGGGGGGACTATGGCTACACCTTC. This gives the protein CASSLGGDYGYTF.

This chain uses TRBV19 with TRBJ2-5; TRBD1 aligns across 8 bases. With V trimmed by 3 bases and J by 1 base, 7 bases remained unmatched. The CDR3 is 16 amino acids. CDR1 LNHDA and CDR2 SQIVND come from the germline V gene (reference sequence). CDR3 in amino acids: CASSMDGTGRQETQYF. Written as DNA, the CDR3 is TGTGCCAGTAGTATGGACGGGACAGGCCGCCAAGAGACCCAGTACTTC.

Written as DNA, the CDR3 is TGTGCCAGTAGTATTGAGGAGGACAGGGGGAATGGCTACACCTTC. It codes for CASSIEEDRGNGYTF. The chain carries TRBV19 and TRBJ1-2, with 10 bases lining up with TRBD1. The CDR3 is 15 residues long. Losses at the gene ends were 3 bases for V and 6 bases for J; bases not matched to a gene: 7. Germline V gene lookup returns CDR1 LNHDA and CDR2 SQIVND (reference sequence). Variable domain in full (rest from reference TRBV19 and TRBJ1-2): DGGITQSPKYLFRKEGQNVTLSCEQNLNHDAMYWYRQDPGQGLRLIYYSQIVNDFQKGDIAEGYSVSREKKESFPLTVTSAQKNPTAFYLCASSIEEDRGNGYTFGSGTRLTVV.

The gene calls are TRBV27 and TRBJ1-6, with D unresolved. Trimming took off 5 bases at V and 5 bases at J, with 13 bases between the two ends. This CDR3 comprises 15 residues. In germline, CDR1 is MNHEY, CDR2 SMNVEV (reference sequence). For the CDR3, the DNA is TGTGCCAGCAGTCCCCGACTTCTGGATAATTCACCCCTCCACTTT. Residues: CASSPRLLDNSPLHF.

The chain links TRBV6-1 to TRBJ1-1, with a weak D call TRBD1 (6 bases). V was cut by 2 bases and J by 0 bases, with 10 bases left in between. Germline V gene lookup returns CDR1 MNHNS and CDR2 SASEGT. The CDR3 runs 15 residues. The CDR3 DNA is TGTGCCAGCAGTGAAAGAACAGGGATGAACACTGAAGCTTTCTTT. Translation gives CASSERTGMNTEAFF.

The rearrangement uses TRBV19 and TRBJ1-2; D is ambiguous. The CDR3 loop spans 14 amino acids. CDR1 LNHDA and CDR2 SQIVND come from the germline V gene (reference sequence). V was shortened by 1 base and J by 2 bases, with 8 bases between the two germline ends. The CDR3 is CASSIGPGNYGYTF. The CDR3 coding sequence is TGTGCCAGTAGTATAGGACCGGGGAACTATGGCTACACCTTC.

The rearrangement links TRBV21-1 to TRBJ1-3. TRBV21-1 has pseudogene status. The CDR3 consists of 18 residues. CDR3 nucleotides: TGTGCCAGCAGGAGGATTCCGGCTTGGCGGGGCTTTGGAAACACCATATATTTT. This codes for CASRRIPAWRGFGNTIYF.

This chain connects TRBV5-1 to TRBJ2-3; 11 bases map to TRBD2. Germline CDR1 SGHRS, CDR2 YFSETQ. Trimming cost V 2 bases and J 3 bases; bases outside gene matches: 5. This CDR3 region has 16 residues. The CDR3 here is CASSLSGTSGTDTQYF. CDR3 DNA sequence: TGCGCCAGCAGCTTATCCGGGACTAGCGGAACAGATACGCAGTATTTT.

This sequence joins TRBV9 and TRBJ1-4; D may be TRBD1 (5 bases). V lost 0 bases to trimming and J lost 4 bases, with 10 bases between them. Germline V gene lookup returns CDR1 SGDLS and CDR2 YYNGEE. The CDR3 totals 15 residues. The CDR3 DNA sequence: TGTGCCAGCAGCGTAGTAGACGGACATAATGAAAAACTGTTTTTT. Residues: CASSVVDGHNEKLFF.

The CDR3 DNA follows: TGTGCCAGCAGCTTAGGAAGCGTAGGGGGAGGGGAGCAGTACTTC. It translates to CASSLGSVGGGEQYF. V is TRBV7-9 and J is TRBJ2-7; possibly TRBD2 for D (7 bases). The length of the CDR3 is 15 residues. Per germline, CDR1 SEHNR and CDR2 FQNEAQ (reference sequence). Trimming cost V 1 base and J 7 bases, with 17 bases left between them.

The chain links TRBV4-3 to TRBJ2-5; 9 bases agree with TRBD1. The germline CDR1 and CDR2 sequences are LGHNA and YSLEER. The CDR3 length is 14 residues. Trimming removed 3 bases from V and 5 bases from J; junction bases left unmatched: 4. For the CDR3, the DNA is TGCGCCAGCAGCCATGGACAGGGGACGGAGACCCAGTACTTC. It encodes CASSHGQGTETQYF.

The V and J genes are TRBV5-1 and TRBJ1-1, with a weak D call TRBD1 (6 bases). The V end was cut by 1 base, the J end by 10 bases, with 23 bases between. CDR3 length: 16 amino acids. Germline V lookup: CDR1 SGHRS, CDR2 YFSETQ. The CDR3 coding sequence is TGCGCCAGCAGCTTGAGCCAGAGGGCCGGGGGGCGCAGAGCTTTCTTT. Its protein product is CASSLSQRAGGRRAFF.

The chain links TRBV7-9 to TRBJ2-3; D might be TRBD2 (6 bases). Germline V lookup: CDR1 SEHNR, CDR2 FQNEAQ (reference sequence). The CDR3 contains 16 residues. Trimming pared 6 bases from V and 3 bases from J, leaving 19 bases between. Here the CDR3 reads CASRPQTGVGTDTQYF. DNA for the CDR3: TGTGCCAGCAGACCCCAAACGGGGGTAGGTACAGATACGCAGTATTTT.

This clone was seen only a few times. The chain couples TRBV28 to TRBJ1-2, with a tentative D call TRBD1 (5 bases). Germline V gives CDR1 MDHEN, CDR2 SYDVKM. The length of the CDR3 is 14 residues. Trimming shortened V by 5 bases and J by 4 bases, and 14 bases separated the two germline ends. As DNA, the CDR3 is TGTGCCAGCAGTCCCCTATGGGGGGGCTATGGCTACACCTTC. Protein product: CASSPLWGGYGYTF.

The CDR3 DNA reads TGTGCCAGCAGAGGGGGCGGCTACACCTTC. This encodes CASRGGGYTF. The V call is TRBV2, the J call TRBJ1-2; 7 bases match TRBD1. The CDR3 totals 10 residues. Germline trimming cut 6 bases from V and 8 bases from J; bases unmatched to any gene: 0. CDR1 and CDR2 from the germline V gene are SNHLY and FYNNEI.

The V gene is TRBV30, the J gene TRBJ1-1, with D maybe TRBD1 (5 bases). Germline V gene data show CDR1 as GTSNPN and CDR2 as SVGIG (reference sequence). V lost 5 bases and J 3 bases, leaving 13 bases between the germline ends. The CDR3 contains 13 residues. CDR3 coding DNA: TGTGCCTGGGGGCCGGGGGGTTACACTGAAGCTTTCTTT. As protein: CAWGPGGYTEAFF.

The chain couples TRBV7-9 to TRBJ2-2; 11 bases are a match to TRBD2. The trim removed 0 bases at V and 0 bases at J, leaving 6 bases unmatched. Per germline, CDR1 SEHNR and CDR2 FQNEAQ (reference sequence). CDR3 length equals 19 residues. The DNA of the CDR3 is TGTGCCAGCAGCTTAGCCGGTCTAGCGGGGGGATCGAACACCGGGGAGCTGTTTTTT. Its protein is CASSLAGLAGGSNTGELFF. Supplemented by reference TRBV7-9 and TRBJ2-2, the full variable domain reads DTGVSQNPRHKITKRGQNVTFRCDPISEHNRLYWYRQTLGQGPEFLTYFQNEAQLEKSRLLSDRFSAERPKGSFSTLEIQRTEQGDSAMYLCASSLAGLAGGSNTGELFFGEGSRLTVL.

CDR3: CASSSSTLLRETQYF. CDR3 coding DNA: TGTGCCAGCAGCTCTAGTACCCTCCTTCGAGAGACCCAGTACTTC. This sequence joins TRBV7-6 and TRBJ2-5, with unresolved D. The CDR3 extends over 15 amino acids. Germline lookup yields CDR1 SGHVS and CDR2 FNYEAQ. V lost 4 bases and J lost 4, with 16 bases in between. The variable domain in full, with the rest retrieved from reference TRBV7-6 and TRBJ2-5, is GAGVSQSPRYKVTKRGQDVALRCDPISGHVSLYWYRQALGQGPEFLTYFNYEAQQDKSGLPNDRFSAERPEGSISTLTIQRTEQRDSAMYRCASSSSTLLRETQYFGPGTRLLVL.